This TCR beta chain is drawn from a study of blood T cell repertoires in COVID-19 (dated by TCRdb to 2019 to 2021). Regarding the study in general: Samples covering the acute and convalescent phases of COVID-19 were provided by collaborators in the United States, Italy and Spain. The dataset comprised deeply sampled blood TCRbeta repertoires from subjects exposed to, actively infected with, or recovered from COVID-19. The material from the prospective study consisted of cDNA or gDNA derived from T cells, B-cell-depleted T cells, or PBMCs. The repertoires were released in a freely available public database intended as a resource for research on the immune response to SARS-CoV-2. Where available, HLA class I and class II types were obtained from metadata supplied by the sample provider rather than from assay-based typing. Nearly every sample came with metadata listing a de-identified subject ID, COVID-19 status, age in years and sex. The samples were drawn from two sources: the first 160 participants of the ongoing ImmuneRACE study, and 1,000 to 1,500 subjects contributed by 6 global collaborators.

Worth noting for this clone: Its antigen remains undetermined. It has no much larger one-base neighbor in the sample; base qualities were not kept.

Germline trimming: 0 bases from V, 3 bases from J; junction bases outside gene matches: 8. The germline V gene supplies CDR1 SGHRS and CDR2 YFSETQ. Inclusive of the bounding cysteine and phenylalanine, the CDR3 is 18 residues long. Left in the record is the CDR3 DNA by itself, 54 bases read in frame from the first base. Collaborating institutions collected whole blood in K2EDTA tubes following their own protocols. For TCRbeta analysis, collaborator samples were shipped as frozen whole blood, as isolated PBMCs, or as DNA extracted from either sample type. Paper-wide results and their limitations: The amount of clinical and demographic metadata varied by source and participant and was provided uncurated.

TCRbeta CDR3 regions were amplified from genomic DNA using the immunoSEQ Assay, a bias-controlled multiplex PCR. The study's processing was this. Within the assay, amplification of reference gene primers was used to estimate how many nucleated cells each sample contained. To quantify the absolute abundance of each unique TCRbeta CDR3 rearrangement, sequence reads were collapsed and filtered. For each sample, productive Simpson clonality was calculated as the square root of Simpson's diversity index across productive rearrangements. TCRdb carries this immuneACCESS record with in-frame sequences only. Its versions omit some clonotypes, under half of them owing to an unresolved V gene in the studies checked, with the rest unexplained. For V, J and clone size, that table is used; D and trimming come from the DNA. Present in this sample are approximately 80,000 clones, roughly 91% of which were seen just once. Of the sample, approximately 0.98% falls within the top ten clones.

This receptor was taken from a woman between 50 and 59 years old in a cohort sampled during active COVID-19. Sequences were obtained from peripheral blood. The rearranged chain carries TRBV5-1 and TRBJ2-6, with TRBD2 matching 8 junction bases. The nucleotide sequence reads TGCGCCAGCAGCTTGGGTGCTAGCGGGTATGGTGGGGCCAACGTCCTGACTTTC. Translated, this is CASSLGASGYGGANVLTF. Outside the CDR3, residues come from the reference TRBV5-1 and TRBJ2-6 proteins, so the full variable domain is: KAGVTQTPRYLIKTRGQQVTLSCSPISGHRSVSWYQQTPGQGLQFLFEYFSETQRNKGNFPGRFSGRQFSNSRSEMNVSTLELGDSALYLCASSLGASGYGGANVLTFGAGSRLTVL.